The rows below give T cell receptor beta chains drawn from one sample of a study of cytomegalovirus exposure and HLA in healthy donors. Sequenced by immunoSEQ multiplex PCR; TCRdb stores in-frame clones only, minus some. This table holds about 190,000 clones, roughly 83% found once. What was sequenced was PBMCs. The receptor source for this set is a young woman in good health and CMV-seronegative. CDR3s include the opening cysteine and the closing phenylalanine or tryptophan. Each record gives: D gene, clone size, V gene, J gene, CDR3 DNA, CDR3 protein. D genes are given only for firm matches. Size tells how often a clone was seen (once, few, many) or the class of an expanded clone, and some rows leave it out.

>NA|few|TRBV6-6|TRBJ1-5
TGTGCCAGCAGCCAGACACAGAATCAGCCCCAGCATTTT
CASSQTQNQPQHF
>TRBD1|NA|TRBV7-6|TRBJ2-3
TGTGCCAGCAGTCATAGCCGGGACAGGGGAACAGATACGCAGTATTTT
CASSHSRDRGTDTQYF
>TRBD2|NA|TRBV6-4|TRBJ2-2
TGTGCCAGCAGTCCACTAGCGGGGGAGAACACCGGGGAGCTGTTTTTT
CASSPLAGENTGELFF
>NA|NA|TRBV11-2|TRBJ2-5
TGTGCCAGCAGCCTACCGGAGACCCAGTACTTC
CASSLPETQYF
>NA|NA|TRBV4-1|TRBJ2-7
TGCGCCAGCAGCCTTGACCCCCGAGCAGGGCCCTACGAGCAGTACTTC
CASSLDPRAGPYEQYF
>NA|NA|TRBV30|TRBJ1-4
TGTGCCTCGTCGCGGGGGGGCCCGAATGAAAAACTGTTTTTT
CASSRGGPNEKLFF
>NA|NA|TRBV30|TRBJ2-2
TGTGCATCGCAGACAGGGAACACCGGGGAGCTGTTTTTT
CASQTGNTGELFF
>TRBD1|NA|TRBV6-6|TRBJ2-1
TGTGCCAGCAGTTACACCCCGGGACAGGGGGGCAATGAGCAGTTCTTC
CASSYTPGQGGNEQFF
>NA|few|TRBV20-1|TRBJ1-2
TGCAGTGCTAGAGCCACTTATGGCTACACCTTC
CSARATYGYTF
>TRBD1|few|TRBV25-1|TRBJ2-1
TGTGCCAGCAGTGGCGCAGGGGGCAACAATGAGCAGTTCTTC
CASSGAGGNNEQFF
>NA|NA|TRBV6-1|TRBJ2-5
TGTGCCAGCACACAAAAAGAGGTTAAAGAGACCCAGTACTTC
CASTQKEVKETQYF
>NA|NA|TRBV7-9|TRBJ2-2
TGTGCCAGCGGGCGGGACACCGGGGAGCTGTTTTTT
CASGRDTGELFF
>TRBD1|NA|TRBV10-3|TRBJ2-3
TGTGCCATCAGTGAGTCGACTGGAGGGACAGGGGATACGCAGTATTTT
CAISESTGGTGDTQYF
>NA|NA|TRBV5-8|TRBJ2-1
TGTGCCAGCAGCTACGGGATACAGAGGAGTCATGAGCAGTTCTTC
CASSYGIQRSHEQFF
>TRBD1|NA|TRBV19|TRBJ1-1
TGTGCCAGTACCAAAGACAGGGACACTGAAGCTTTCTTT
CASTKDRDTEAFF
>NA|NA|TRBV27|TRBJ2-5
TGTGCCAGCAGCCCAGTTACTACAGGAGAGACCCAGTACTTC
CASSPVTTGETQYF
>NA|NA|TRBV18|TRBJ2-2
TGTGCCAGCTCACCAACTGCGTGGGAGCTGTTTTTT
CASSPTAWELFF
>NA|NA|TRBV27|TRBJ2-2
TGTGCCAGCAGGGGCGAAACCGGGGAGCTGTTTTTT
CASRGETGELFF
>TRBD1|NA|TRBV19|TRBJ2-2
TGTGCCAGCGTGGGACAGCTCACCGGGGAGCTGTTTTTT
CASVGQLTGELFF
>NA|NA|TRBV5-6|TRBJ1-4
TGTGCCAGCAGCTTCCGGGCAGGGTGGAGAGAAAAACTGTTTTTT
CASSFRAGWREKLFF
>NA|once|TRBV29-1|TRBJ1-2
TGCAGCACCGCCTTGGACAGTTTAGATGGCTACACCTTC
CSTALDSLDGYTF
>NA|NA|TRBV9|TRBJ2-3
TGTGCCAGCAGCGCACGGGTGGTTACAGATACGCAGTATTTT
CASSARVVTDTQYF
>NA|once|TRBV6-1|TRBJ2-3
TGTGCCAGCAGTGGGGGGGCAGATACGCAGTATTTT
CASSGGADTQYF
>TRBD1|few|TRBV9|TRBJ2-1
TGTGCCAGCAGCGTAGGGGCAGGGGGCATCGTCTACAATGAGCAGTTCTTC
CASSVGAGGIVYNEQFF
>TRBD1|NA|TRBV19|TRBJ1-1
TGTGCCAGTAGTCTAACAGGGGGAGATACTGAAGCTTTCTTT
CASSLTGGDTEAFF
>TRBD1|NA|TRBV7-9|TRBJ2-7
TGTGCCAGCAGCCTGGGACAGGGGGCTGGCTACGAGCAGTACTTC
CASSLGQGAGYEQYF
>NA|NA|TRBV5-1|TRBJ1-3
TGCGCCAGCAGCCCGCAGGGTGACACCATATATTTT
CASSPQGDTIYF
>NA|NA|TRBV25-1|TRBJ1-2
TGTGCCAGCAGACCGACAGCTAACTATGGCTACACCTTC
CASRPTANYGYTF
>TRBD2|NA|TRBV13|TRBJ2-3
TGTGCCAGCAGCCCCCCGGGAGGGGGTGGACTTAGCACAGATACGCAGTATTTT
CASSPPGGGGLSTDTQYF
>NA|NA|TRBV19|TRBJ1-1
TGTGCCAGTAGTTCCGGGAGTCGGACTGAAGCTTTCTTT
CASSSGSRTEAFF
>TRBD1|few|TRBV27|TRBJ2-7
TGTGCCAGCAGCCCCACCCCGGGACAGGGGTTGGACTTC
CASSPTPGQGLDF
>TRBD1|NA|TRBV5-6|TRBJ1-1
TGTGCCAGCAGCGGCGAACAGGGGGCTAACACTGAAGCTTTCTTT
CASSGEQGANTEAFF
>TRBD1|NA|TRBV29-1|TRBJ2-7
TGCAGCGTCACCGGGACAGCCAGCGAGCAGTACTTC
CSVTGTASEQYF
>NA|NA|TRBV5-5|TRBJ2-7
TGTGCCAGCAGCTTCGGGCAGGGGTCCTACGAGCAGTACTTC
CASSFGQGSYEQYF
>NA|NA|TRBV10-1|TRBJ2-7
TGCGCCAGCAGTGAGTCGGGCCGTGAGCAGTACTTC
CASSESGREQYF
>TRBD1|once|TRBV18|TRBJ1-1
TGTGCCAGCTCACCACCCGAGGACAGGGTAAGGGACACTGAAGCTTTCTTT
CASSPPEDRVRDTEAFF
>NA|NA|TRBV29-1|TRBJ1-2
TGCAGCGTTGAAGATATCGCACTCCTACAGGGATATTCCAACTATGGCTACACCTTC
CSVEDIALLQGYSNYGYTF
>NA|few|TRBV7-9|TRBJ2-7
TGTGCCAGCAGCTTTTGGGGCAGGGAGCAGTACTTC
CASSFWGREQYF
>NA|few|TRBV5-1|TRBJ1-1
TGCGCCAGCAGGCGGGGAGACACTGAAGCTTTCTTT
CASRRGDTEAFF
>NA|NA|TRBV7-7|TRBJ2-7
TGTGCCAGCAGCTTAGGCAAGGGGACCTACGAGCAGTACTTC
CASSLGKGTYEQYF
>TRBD1|NA|TRBV10-3|TRBJ1-1
TGTGCCGCAGGGGGCGCAGGGAACACTGAAGCTTTCTTT
CAAGGAGNTEAFF
>NA|NA|TRBV2|TRBJ2-3
TGTGCCAGCAGTACGGACAGAGTGTGGGAAACACGAGATACGCAGTATTTT
CASSTDRVWETRDTQYF
>NA|NA|TRBV7-9|TRBJ2-2
TGTGCCAGCAGCTCGCCTCGACAGGACCGAATAACCGGGGAGCTGTTTTTT
CASSSPRQDRITGELFF
>TRBD1|few|TRBV2|TRBJ2-1
TGTGCCAGCGACAGGGGATACTACAATGAGCAGTTCTTC
CASDRGYYNEQFF